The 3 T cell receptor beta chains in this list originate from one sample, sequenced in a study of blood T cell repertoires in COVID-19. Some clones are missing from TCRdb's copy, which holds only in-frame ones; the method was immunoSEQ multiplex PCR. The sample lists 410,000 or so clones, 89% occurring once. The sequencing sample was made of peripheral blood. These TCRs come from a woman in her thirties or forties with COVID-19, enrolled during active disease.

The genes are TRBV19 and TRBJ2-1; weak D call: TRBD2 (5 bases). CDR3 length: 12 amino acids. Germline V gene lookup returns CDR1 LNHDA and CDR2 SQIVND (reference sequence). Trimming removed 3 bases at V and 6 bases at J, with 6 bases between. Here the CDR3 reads CASSITSNEQFF. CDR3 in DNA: TGTGCCAGTAGTATCACTAGCAATGAGCAGTTCTTC.

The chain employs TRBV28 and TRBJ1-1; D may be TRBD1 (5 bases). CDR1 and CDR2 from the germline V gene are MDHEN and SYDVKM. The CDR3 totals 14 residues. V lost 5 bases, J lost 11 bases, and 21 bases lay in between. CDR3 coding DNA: TGTGCCAGCAGTACCCAAGACAGTTCGACCTGGGCTTTCTTT. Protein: CASSTQDSSTWAFF.

The CDR3 region has the DNA TGTGCCAGCAGTGAGACAGGCTACTATGGCTACACCTTC. The encoded protein is CASSETGYYGYTF. The chain couples TRBV12-3 or TRBV12-4 to TRBJ1-2; tentatively, D is TRBD1 (6 bases). This CDR3 contains 13 residues. With 5 bases removed from V and 3 bases from J, the gap between germline ends came to 10 bases.